This TCR beta chain emerged from a study of CD8+ T cells in alopecia areata. Overall study results and limits: Clonality was higher in lesional than normal scalp, especially in alopecia totalis/universalis. Only one nonresponder was present, which leaves the link between baseline CD8+ expansion and response uncertain.

It was cDNA, reverse transcribed from extracted RNA, that served as the sequencing template. Repertoires were generated with immunoSEQ multiplex PCR, while TCRdb's copy carries only in-frame clones and drops some. The sample includes approximately 140,000 clones, approximately 80% of them seen just once. This CDR3 region has 14 residues. The ends lost 4 bases at V and 0 bases at J; junction bases unmatched: 4. Germline V lookup: CDR1 SGHNT, CDR2 YYREEE (reference sequence). Of note for this clone: Its target is unknown.

Treatment indicated: oral pan-JAK inhibitor, 5-10 mg twice daily. The chain combines TRBV5-4 with TRBJ2-7; 7 bases are a match to TRBD1. This TCR came from a human donor with alopecia areata. Sequenced here: CD8+ T cells sorted from blood, sampled at week 4, from a patient treated with tofacitinib. CDR3: CASSRDRGSYEQYF. The CDR3 nucleotides read TGTGCCAGCAGCCGGGACAGAGGCTCCTACGAGCAGTACTTC.